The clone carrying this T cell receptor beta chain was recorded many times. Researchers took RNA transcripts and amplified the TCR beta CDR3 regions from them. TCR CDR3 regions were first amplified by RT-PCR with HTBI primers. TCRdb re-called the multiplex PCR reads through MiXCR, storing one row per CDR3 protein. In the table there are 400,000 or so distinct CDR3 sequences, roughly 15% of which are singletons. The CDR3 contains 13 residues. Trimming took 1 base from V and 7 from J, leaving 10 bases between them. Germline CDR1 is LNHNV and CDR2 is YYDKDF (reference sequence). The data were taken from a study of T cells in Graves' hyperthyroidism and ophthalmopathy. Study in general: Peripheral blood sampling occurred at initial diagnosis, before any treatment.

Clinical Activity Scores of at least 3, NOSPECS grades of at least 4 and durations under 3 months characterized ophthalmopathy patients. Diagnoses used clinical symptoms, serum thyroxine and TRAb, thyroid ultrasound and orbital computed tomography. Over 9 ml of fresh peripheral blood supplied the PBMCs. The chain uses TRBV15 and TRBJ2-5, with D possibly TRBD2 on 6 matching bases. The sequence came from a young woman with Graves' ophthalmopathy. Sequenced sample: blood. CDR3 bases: TGTGCCACCAGCAGAGGGGGGGTGGTGACCCAGTACTTC. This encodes CATSRGGVVTQYF.